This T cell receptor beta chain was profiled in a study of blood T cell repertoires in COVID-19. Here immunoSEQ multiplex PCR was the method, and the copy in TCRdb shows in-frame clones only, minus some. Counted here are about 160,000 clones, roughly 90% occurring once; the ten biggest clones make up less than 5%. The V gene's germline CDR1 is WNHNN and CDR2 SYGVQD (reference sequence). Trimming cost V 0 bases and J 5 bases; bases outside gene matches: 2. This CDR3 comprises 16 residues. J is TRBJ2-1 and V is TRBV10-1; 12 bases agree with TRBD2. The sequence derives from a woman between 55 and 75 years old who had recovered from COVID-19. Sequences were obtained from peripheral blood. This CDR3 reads CASSESLAGGDNEQFF. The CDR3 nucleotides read TGCGCCAGCAGTGAGTCCCTAGCGGGGGGGGACAATGAGCAGTTCTTC.